This T cell receptor (beta chain) was sequenced in a study of T cells in Graves' hyperthyroidism and ophthalmopathy. Study-wide context: Peripheral blood was drawn at first diagnosis, prior to all treatment.

Regarding the study as a whole: In validation, the model predicted ophthalmopathy. These predictions came a median roughly 7.1 months before onset.

RNA transcripts were the template for amplifying TCR beta CDR3 regions. With the HTBI primer set, the TCR CDR3 went through a first round of RT-PCR. TCRdb re-called the multiplex PCR reads with MiXCR, one entry per CDR3 protein. The sample has more than 500,000 distinct CDR3 sequences; under 15% are singletons. This clonotype came up many times. Its antigen remains unknown. A junction boundary mismatches the germline segment, possibly from a read error. Per the germline V gene, CDR1 is SSHAT and CDR2 is FNYEAQ (reference sequence). The CDR3 runs 13 residues. The TCR sequence derives from a woman between 40 and 50 years old with Graves' ophthalmopathy. V usage is TRBV7-7 and J usage is TRBJ2-2; TRBD1 aligns across 9 bases. Sequencing was done on a sample of blood. The CDR3 coding sequence is TGTGCTAGCAGCTGGGACAGGGCCGGGGAGCTGTTTTTT. It specifies CASSWDRAGELFF.